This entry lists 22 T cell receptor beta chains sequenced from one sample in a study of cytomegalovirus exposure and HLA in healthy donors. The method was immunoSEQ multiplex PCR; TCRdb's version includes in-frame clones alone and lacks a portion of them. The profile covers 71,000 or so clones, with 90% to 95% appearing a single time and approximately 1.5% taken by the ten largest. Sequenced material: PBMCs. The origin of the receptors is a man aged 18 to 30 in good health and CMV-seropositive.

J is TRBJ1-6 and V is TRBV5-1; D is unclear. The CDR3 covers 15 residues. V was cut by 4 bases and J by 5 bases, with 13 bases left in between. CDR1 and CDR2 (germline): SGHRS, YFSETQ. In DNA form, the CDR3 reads TGCGCCAGCAGCGTGCGGTCCGGGGATAATTCACCCCTCCACTTT. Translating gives CASSVRSGDNSPLHF.

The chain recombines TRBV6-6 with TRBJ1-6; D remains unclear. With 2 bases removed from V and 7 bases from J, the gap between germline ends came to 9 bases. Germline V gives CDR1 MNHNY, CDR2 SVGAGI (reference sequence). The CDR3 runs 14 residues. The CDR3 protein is CASSYRSGNSPLHF. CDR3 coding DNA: TGTGCCAGCAGTTACAGGTCGGGAAATTCACCCCTCCACTTT.

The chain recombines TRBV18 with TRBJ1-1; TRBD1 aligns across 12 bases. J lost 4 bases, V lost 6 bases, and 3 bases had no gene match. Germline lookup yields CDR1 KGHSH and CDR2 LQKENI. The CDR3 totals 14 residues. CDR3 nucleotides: TGTGCCAGCTCGTGGGGACAGGGGGCCACTGAAGCTTTCTTT. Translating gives CASSWGQGATEAFF.

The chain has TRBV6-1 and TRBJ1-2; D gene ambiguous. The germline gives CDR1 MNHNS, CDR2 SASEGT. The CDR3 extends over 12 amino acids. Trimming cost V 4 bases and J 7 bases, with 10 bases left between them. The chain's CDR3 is CASSAQKRGYTF. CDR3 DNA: TGTGCCAGCAGTGCACAAAAACGTGGCTACACCTTC.

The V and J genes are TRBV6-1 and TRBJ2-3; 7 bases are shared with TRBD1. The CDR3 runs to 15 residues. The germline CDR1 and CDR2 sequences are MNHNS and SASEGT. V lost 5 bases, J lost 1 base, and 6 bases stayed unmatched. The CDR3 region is CASSFGTVGTDTQYF. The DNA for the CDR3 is TGTGCCAGCAGTTTCGGGACAGTCGGCACAGATACGCAGTATTTT.

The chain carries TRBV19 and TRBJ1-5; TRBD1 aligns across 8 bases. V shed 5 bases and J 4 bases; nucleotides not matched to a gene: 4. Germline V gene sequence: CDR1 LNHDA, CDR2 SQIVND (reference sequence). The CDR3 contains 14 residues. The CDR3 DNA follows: TGTGCCAGTAGTCCCGGGACAGGAAATCAGCCCCAGCATTTT. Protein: CASSPGTGNQPQHF.

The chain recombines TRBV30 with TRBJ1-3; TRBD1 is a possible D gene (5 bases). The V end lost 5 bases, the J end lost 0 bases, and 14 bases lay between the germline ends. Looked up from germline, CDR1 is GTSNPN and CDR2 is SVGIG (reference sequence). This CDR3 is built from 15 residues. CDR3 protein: CAWGGGFRSGNTIYF. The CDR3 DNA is TGTGCCTGGGGGGGAGGGTTCCGCTCTGGAAACACCATATATTTT.

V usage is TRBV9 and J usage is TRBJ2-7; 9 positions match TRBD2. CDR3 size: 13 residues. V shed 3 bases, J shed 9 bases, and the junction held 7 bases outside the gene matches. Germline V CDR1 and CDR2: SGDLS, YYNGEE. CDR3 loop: CASSGGGASGQYF. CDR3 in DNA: TGTGCCAGCAGCGGCGGGGGGGCTAGCGGGCAGTACTTC.

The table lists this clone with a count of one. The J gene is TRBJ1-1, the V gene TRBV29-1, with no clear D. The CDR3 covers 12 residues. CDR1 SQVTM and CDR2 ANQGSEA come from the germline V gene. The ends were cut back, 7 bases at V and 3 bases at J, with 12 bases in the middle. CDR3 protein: CSARISDTEAFF. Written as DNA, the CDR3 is TGCAGCGCGAGAATTAGTGACACTGAAGCTTTCTTT.

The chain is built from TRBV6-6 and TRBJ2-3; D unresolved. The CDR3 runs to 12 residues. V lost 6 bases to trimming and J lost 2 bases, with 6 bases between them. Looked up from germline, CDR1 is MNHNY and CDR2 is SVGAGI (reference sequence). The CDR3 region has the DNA TGTGCCAGCAGGGGCGACACAGATACGCAGTATTTT. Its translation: CASRGDTDTQYF.

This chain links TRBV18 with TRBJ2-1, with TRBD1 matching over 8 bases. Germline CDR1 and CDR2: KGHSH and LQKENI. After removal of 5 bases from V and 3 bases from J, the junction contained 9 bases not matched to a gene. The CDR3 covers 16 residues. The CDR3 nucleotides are TGTGCCAGCTCATCGGACAGGGCCTCTTTCTACAATGAGCAGTTCTTC. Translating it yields CASSSDRASFYNEQFF.

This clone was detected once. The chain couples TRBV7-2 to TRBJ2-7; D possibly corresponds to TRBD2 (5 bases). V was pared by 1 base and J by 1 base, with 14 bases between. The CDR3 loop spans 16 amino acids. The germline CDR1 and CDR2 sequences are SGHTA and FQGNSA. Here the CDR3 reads CASSLDFSRGSYEQYF. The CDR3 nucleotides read TGTGCCAGCAGCTTAGATTTTAGTAGAGGGTCCTACGAGCAGTACTTC.

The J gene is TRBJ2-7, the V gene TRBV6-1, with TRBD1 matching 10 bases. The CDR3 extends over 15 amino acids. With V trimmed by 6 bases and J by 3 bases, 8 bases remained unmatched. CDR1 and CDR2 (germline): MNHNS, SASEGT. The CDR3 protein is CASRSRDRGSYEQYF. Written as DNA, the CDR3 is TGTGCCAGCAGGTCCCGGGACAGGGGAAGCTACGAGCAGTACTTC.

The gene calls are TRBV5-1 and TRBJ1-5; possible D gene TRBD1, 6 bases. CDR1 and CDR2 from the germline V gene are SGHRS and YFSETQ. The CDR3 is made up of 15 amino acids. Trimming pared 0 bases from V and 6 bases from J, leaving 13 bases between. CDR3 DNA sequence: TGCGCCAGCAGCTTGGGGGCAGGGGAAGGTCAGCCCCAGCATTTT. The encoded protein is CASSLGAGEGQPQHF.

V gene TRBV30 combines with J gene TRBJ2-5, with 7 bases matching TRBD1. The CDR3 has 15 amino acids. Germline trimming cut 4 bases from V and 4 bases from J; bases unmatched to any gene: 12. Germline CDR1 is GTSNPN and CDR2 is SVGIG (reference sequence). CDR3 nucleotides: TGTGCCTGGACGCTTAGAGGGGGCGCCCTAGAGACCCAGTACTTC. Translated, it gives CAWTLRGGALETQYF.

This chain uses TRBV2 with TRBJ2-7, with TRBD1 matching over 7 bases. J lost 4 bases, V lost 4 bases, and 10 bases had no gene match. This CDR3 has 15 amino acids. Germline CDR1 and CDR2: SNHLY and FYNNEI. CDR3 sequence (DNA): TGTGCCAGCAGTGTCAGACAGGGCCGCGGGTACGAGCAGTACTTC. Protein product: CASSVRQGRGYEQYF.

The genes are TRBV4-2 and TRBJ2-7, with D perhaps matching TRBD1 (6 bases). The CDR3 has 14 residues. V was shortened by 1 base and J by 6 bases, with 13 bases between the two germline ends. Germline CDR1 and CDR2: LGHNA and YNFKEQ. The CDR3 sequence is CASSQGSPGVEQYF. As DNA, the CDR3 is TGTGCCAGCAGCCAAGGGTCTCCAGGGGTCGAGCAGTACTTC.

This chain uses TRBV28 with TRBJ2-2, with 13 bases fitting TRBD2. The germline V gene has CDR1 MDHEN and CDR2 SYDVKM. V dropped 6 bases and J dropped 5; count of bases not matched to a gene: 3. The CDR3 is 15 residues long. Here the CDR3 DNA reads TGTGCCAGCAGCACTAGCGGGAGGGCGACCGGGGAGCTGTTTTTT. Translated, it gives CASSTSGRATGELFF.

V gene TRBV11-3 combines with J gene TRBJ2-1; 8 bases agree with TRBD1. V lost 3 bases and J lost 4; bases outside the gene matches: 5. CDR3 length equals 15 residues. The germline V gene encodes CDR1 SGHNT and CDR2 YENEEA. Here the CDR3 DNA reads TGTGCCAGCAGCTTCCCGGGACAGGTTTACAATGAGCAGTTCTTC. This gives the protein CASSFPGQVYNEQFF.

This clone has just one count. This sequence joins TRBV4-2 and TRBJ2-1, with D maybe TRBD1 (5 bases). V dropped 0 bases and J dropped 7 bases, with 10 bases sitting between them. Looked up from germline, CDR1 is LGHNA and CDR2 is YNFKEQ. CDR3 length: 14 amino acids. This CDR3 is CASSQDSGLNEQFF. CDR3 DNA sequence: TGTGCCAGCAGCCAAGACTCAGGGTTAAATGAGCAGTTCTTC.

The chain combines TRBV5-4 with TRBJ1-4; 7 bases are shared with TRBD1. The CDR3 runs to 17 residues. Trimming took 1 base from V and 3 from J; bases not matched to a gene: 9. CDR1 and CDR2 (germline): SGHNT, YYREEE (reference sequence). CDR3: CASSLFSPGTANEKLFF. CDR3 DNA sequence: TGTGCCAGCAGCTTGTTCTCCCCGGGGACAGCTAATGAAAAACTGTTTTTT.

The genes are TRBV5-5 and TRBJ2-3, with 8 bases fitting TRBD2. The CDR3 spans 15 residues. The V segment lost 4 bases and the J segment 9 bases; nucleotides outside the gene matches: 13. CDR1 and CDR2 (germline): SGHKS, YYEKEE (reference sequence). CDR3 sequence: CASSLTGGRDSTQYF. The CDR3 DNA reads TGTGCCAGCAGCCTCACGGGGGGGCGAGACAGCACGCAGTATTTT.